The 18 T cell receptor beta chains reported below all come from one sample, sequenced in a study of response to subunit inactivated influenza vaccine. TCRdb itself ran the RT-PCR reads through MiXCR, one entry per CDR3 protein. The table includes 550,000 to 650,000 distinct CDR3 sequences, approximately 12% detected once. The starting material was PBMCs from blood, obtained on the day of vaccination. These TCRs come from a man aged 45 to 65 who received an inactivated influenza vaccine.

The table lists this clonotype with many counts. V gene TRBV11-2 combines with J gene TRBJ2-1, with D possibly matching TRBD2 (5 bases). The CDR3 has 12 residues. The germline V gene has CDR1 SGHAT and CDR2 FQNNGV. V was shortened by 4 bases and J by 4 bases, with 5 bases between the two germline ends. The CDR3 DNA is TGTGCCAGCAGCTGGAGGTACAATGAGCAGTTCTTC. Translating it yields CASSWRYNEQFF.

In this sample, this clonotype turned up a few times. The chain links TRBV12-3 or TRBV12-4 to TRBJ2-2; 7 bases align to TRBD1. This CDR3 has 16 residues. The trim removed 7 bases at V and 4 bases at J, leaving 12 bases unmatched. As DNA, the CDR3 is TGTGCCAGCACCCTATGGGGCAGGGGGTTCACCGGGGAGCTGTTTTTT. Its translation is CASTLWGRGFTGELFF.

This clonotype was seen a handful of times. V gene TRBV6-5 combines with J gene TRBJ2-1, with 11 bases identical to TRBD1. There are 15 residues in the CDR3. Germline CDR1 MNHEY, CDR2 SVGAGI. Unmatched junction bases numbered 5, after V lost 2 bases and J lost 8 bases. CDR3 sequence reads: CASSYRTGGADEQFF. The CDR3 DNA sequence: TGTGCCAGCAGTTACAGGACAGGGGGCGCGGATGAGCAGTTCTTC.

J is TRBJ2-5 and V is TRBV7-9; perhaps TRBD1 as D (6 bases). From germline, CDR1 is SEHNR and CDR2 FQNEAQ (reference sequence). V gave up 4 bases and J gave up 3 bases, with 15 bases separating them. The CDR3 covers 15 residues. Written as DNA, the CDR3 is TGTGCCAGCAGCTCCTCAGCAGGGGATGAAGAGACCCAGTACTTC. Translating it yields CASSSSAGDEETQYF.

This clonotype was detected only once. J is TRBJ1-5 and V is TRBV12-3 or TRBV12-4, with TRBD1 as a possible D gene (5 bases). The V end lost 8 bases, the J end lost 4 bases, and 12 bases lay between the germline ends. The CDR3 totals 13 residues. The CDR3 here is CASRGGGNQPQHF. In nucleotides, the CDR3 is TGTGCCAGCCGGGGGGGTGGAAATCAGCCCCAGCATTTT.

This clonotype has a handful of counts. The V gene is TRBV6-2 or TRBV6-3, the J gene TRBJ1-2; 12 nucleotides agree with TRBD1. Germline V CDR1 and CDR2: MNHEY, SVGEGT. The V segment lost 6 bases and the J segment 3 bases; nucleotides outside the gene matches: 5. This CDR3 has 15 residues. The CDR3 loop is CASRWDRGRDYGYTF. The CDR3 DNA sequence: TGTGCCAGCAGATGGGACAGGGGGCGCGACTATGGCTACACCTTC.

This clonotype turned up a few times. The CDR3 here is CAISEGGGQETQYF. DNA of the CDR3: TGTGCCATCAGTGAGGGCGGGGGTCAAGAGACCCAGTACTTC. The J gene is TRBJ2-5, the V gene TRBV10-3, with TRBD2 identical over 7 bases. Germline V gives CDR1 ENHRY, CDR2 SYGVKD. This CDR3 spans 14 amino acids. With 2 bases clipped from V and 2 bases from J, the junction kept 2 bases outside the gene matches.

The rearrangement joins TRBV7-9 to TRBJ2-7, with D possibly matching TRBD2 (7 bases). This CDR3 comprises 15 residues. V lost 4 bases and J lost 1, with 14 bases in between. The V gene's germline CDR1 is SEHNR and CDR2 FQNEAQ (reference sequence). The CDR3 sequence is CASSWWGGHSYEQYF. Here the CDR3 DNA reads TGTGCCAGCAGCTGGTGGGGGGGCCATTCCTACGAGCAGTACTTC.

This clonotype appeared a few times. The chain couples TRBV12-3 or TRBV12-4 to TRBJ2-3; D unclear. This CDR3 is built from 13 residues. V shed 3 bases and J shed 2 bases, with 6 bases lying between them. DNA of the CDR3: TGTGCCAGCAGTTTTGGCGTCACAGATACGCAGTATTTT. This codes for CASSFGVTDTQYF.

The genes are TRBV7-6 and TRBJ2-5; 8 bases agree with TRBD2. From germline, CDR1 is SGHVS and CDR2 FNYEAQ. The CDR3 covers 17 residues. J was trimmed by 4 bases and V by 0 bases; bases with no gene match: 10. The CDR3 protein is CASSLAGTRVRGETQYF. The CDR3 DNA reads TGTGCCAGCAGCTTAGCCGGGACTAGAGTAAGGGGAGAGACCCAGTACTTC.

This clonotype was picked up many times. The J gene is TRBJ2-2, the V gene TRBV29-1; TRBD2 matches at 7 bases. V shed 7 bases, J shed 0 bases, and the junction held 5 bases outside the gene matches. Germline V gene data show CDR1 as SQVTM and CDR2 as ANQGSEA. This CDR3 has 14 amino acids. Here the CDR3 reads CSASGPTNTGELFF. DNA for the CDR3: TGCAGCGCTAGCGGACCTACGAACACCGGGGAGCTGTTTTTT.

The chain is built from TRBV18 and TRBJ2-6, with 7 positions matching TRBD2. V shed 5 bases and J 4 bases; nucleotides not matched to a gene: 11. This CDR3 spans 17 amino acids. In germline, CDR1 is KGHSH, CDR2 LQKENI. CDR3 in amino acids: CASSKGLAGAGANVLTF. CDR3 bases: TGTGCCAGCTCAAAAGGCTTGGCGGGAGCGGGGGCCAACGTCCTGACTTTC.

This clonotype was picked up many times. The chain has TRBV7-9 and TRBJ2-7; no clear D. CDR1 is SEHNR and CDR2 is FQNEAQ in the germline V gene (reference sequence). V dropped 1 base and J dropped 0 bases, with 7 bases sitting between them. The CDR3 sequence is 14 residues long. The chain's CDR3 is CASSLELLSYEQYF. Written as DNA, the CDR3 is TGTGCCAGCAGCTTAGAACTCCTCTCCTACGAGCAGTACTTC. The full variable domain, completed using reference TRBV7-9 and TRBJ2-7, is DTGVSQNPRHKITKRGQNVTFRCDPISEHNRLYWYRQTLGQGPEFLTYFQNEAQLEKSRLLSDRFSAERPKGSFSTLEIQRTEQGDSAMYLCASSLELLSYEQYFGPGTRLTVT.

This clonotype was detected a few times. The V call is TRBV28, the J call TRBJ2-7, with D unresolved. V lost 6 bases to trimming and J lost 2 bases, with 11 bases between them. CDR1 is MDHEN and CDR2 is SYDVKM in the germline V gene. This CDR3 region has 13 residues. CDR3 loop: CASSPTWTYEQYF. CDR3 in DNA: TGTGCCAGCAGCCCCACTTGGACCTACGAGCAGTACTTC.

This clonotype was observed a handful of times. This rearrangement joins TRBV5-5 to TRBJ1-6; 9 bases are a match to TRBD1. In germline, CDR1 is SGHKS, CDR2 YYEKEE (reference sequence). CDR3 length: 16 amino acids. V lost 1 base to trimming and J lost 12 bases; unmatched junction nucleotides: 11. CDR3 bases: TGTGCCAGCAGCTTGTATCTTGGGACAGGGAGAGAACCCCTCCACTTT. Its translation is CASSLYLGTGREPLHF.

This chain joins TRBV3-1 and TRBJ2-5, with 8 positions matching TRBD1. The CDR3 covers 16 residues. Germline V CDR1 and CDR2: LGHDT, YNNKEL (reference sequence). V shed 2 bases, J shed 0 bases, and the junction held 5 bases outside the gene matches. The CDR3 DNA follows: TGTGCCAGCAGCCAACGGGACAGGCAGTACCAAGAGACCCAGTACTTC. This sequence encodes CASSQRDRQYQETQYF.

There are many counts of this clonotype. V and J are TRBV4-1 and TRBJ2-7; D could derive from TRBD1 or TRBD2 (5 bases each). V dropped 4 bases and J dropped 2 bases, with 18 bases sitting between them. Germline V gene data show CDR1 as MGHRA and CDR2 as YSYEKL. This CDR3 region has 16 residues. CDR3 bases: TGCGCCAGCAGCCCCAACCGGGACCTGGGGACCTACGAGCAGTACTTC. Translation gives CASSPNRDLGTYEQYF.

The table lists this clonotype with many counts. This chain joins TRBV5-6 and TRBJ2-1; TRBD1 is a possible D gene (6 bases). The CDR3 loop spans 16 amino acids. CDR1 is SGHDT, CDR2 YYEEEE, per germline. Trimming stripped 6 bases from V and 6 bases from J, with 22 bases between. Here the CDR3 DNA reads TGTGCCAGCATCCCCTCCCCCGGTACAGGGCTCAATGAGCAGTTCTTC. It is translated as CASIPSPGTGLNEQFF.